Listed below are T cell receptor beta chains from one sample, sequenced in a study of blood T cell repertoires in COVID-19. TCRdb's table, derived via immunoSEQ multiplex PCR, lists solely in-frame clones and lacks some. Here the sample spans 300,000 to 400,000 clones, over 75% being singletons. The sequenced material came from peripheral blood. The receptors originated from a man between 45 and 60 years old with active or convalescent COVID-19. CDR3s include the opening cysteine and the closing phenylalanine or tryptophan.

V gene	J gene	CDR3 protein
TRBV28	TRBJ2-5	CASSPTGGRETQYF
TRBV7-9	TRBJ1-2	CASSPGTGGIWDYGYTF
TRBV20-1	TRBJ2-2	CSASRLANTGELFF
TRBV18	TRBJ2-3	CASSTLSLAGVTDTQYF
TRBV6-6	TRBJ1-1	CASNLNTEAFF
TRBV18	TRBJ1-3	CASSPPGGAFLLSSGNTIYF
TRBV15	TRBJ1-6	CATSRDRAATGSPLHF
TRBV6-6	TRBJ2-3	CASSYSAGGPTDTQYF
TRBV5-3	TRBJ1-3	CARSSTGCPSGNTIYF
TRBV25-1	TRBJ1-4	CASRGRTNEKLFF
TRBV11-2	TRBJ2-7	CASSLDRTVVSYEQYF
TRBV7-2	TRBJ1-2	CASRQRVSYGYTF
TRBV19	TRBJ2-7	CASSRVAGEYEQYF
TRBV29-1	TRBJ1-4	CSVTTDSEKLFF
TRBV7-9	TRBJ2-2	CASSWDQGAGELFF
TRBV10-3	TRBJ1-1	CAIKGTGDGNTEAFF
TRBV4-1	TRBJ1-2	CASSQPGQGADGYTF
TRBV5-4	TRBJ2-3	CASSLVRDRLTDTQYF
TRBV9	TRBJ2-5	CARLAAETQYF
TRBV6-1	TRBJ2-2	CASSESRGNGELFF
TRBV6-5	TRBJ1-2	CASSLDRAYGYTF
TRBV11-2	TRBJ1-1	CASSEVNTEAFF
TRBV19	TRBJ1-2	CASSKRGSDYGYTF
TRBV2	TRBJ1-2	CASRDSNYGYTF
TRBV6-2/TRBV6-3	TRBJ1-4	CASRYKQGREKLFF